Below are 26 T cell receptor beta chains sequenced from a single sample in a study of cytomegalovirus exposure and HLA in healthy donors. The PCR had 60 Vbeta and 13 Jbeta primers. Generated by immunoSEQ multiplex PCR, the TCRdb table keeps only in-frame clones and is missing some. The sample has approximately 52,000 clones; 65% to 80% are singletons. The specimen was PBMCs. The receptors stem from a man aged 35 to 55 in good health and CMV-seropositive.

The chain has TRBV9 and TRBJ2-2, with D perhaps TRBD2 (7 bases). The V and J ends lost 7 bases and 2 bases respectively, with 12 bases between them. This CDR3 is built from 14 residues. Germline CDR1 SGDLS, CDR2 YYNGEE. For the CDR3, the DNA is TGTGCCAGCGACGGGGGGCCCAACACCGGGGAGCTGTTTTTT. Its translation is CASDGGPNTGELFF.

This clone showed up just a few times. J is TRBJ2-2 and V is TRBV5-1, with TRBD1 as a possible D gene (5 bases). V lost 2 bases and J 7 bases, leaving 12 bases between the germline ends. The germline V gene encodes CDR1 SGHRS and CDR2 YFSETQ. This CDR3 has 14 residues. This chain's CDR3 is CASSLGREGGELFF. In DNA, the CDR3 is TGCGCCAGCAGCTTAGGCAGGGAAGGCGGGGAGCTGTTTTTT.

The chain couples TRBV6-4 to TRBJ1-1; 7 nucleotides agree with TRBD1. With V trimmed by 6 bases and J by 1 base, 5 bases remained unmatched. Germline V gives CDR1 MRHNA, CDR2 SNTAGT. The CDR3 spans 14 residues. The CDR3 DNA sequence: TGTGCCAGCAGCGAAGGGACAGCGAACACTGAAGCTTTCTTT. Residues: CASSEGTANTEAFF.

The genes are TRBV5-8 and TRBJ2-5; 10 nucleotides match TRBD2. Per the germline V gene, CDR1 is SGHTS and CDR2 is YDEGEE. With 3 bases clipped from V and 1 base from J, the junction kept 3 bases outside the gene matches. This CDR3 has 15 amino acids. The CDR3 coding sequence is TGTGCCAGCAGCTCCAGCGGGGGGGCCCAAGAGACCCAGTACTTC. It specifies CASSSSGGAQETQYF.

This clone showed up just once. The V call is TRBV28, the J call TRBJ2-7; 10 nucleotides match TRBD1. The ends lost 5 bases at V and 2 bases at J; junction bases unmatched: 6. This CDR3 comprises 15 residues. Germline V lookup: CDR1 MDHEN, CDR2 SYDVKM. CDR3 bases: TGTGCCAGCAGTAAACCGGGACAGGGGACCTACGAGCAGTACTTC. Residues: CASSKPGQGTYEQYF.

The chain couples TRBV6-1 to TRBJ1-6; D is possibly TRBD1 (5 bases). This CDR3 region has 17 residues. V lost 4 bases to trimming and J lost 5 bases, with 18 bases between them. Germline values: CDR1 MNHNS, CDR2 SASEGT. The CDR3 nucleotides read TGTGCCAGCAGTGTCCAGGGTATACTTTCGGATAATTCACCCCTCCACTTT. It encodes CASSVQGILSDNSPLHF.

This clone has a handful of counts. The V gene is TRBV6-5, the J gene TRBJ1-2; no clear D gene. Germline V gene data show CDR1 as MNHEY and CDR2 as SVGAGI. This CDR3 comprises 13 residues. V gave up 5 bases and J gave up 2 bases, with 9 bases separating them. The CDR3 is CASSPTTNYGYTF. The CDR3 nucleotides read TGTGCCAGCAGTCCAACTACGAACTATGGCTACACCTTC.

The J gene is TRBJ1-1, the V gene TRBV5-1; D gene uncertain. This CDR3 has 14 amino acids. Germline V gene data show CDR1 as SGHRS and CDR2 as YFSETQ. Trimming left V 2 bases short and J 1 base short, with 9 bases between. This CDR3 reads CASSLEVANTEAFF. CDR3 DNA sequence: TGCGCCAGCAGCTTAGAGGTGGCGAACACTGAAGCTTTCTTT.

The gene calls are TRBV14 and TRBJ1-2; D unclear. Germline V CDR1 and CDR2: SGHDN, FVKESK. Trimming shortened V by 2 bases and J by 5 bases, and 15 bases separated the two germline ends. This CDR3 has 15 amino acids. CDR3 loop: CASSQLGWEDYGYTF. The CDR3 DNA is TGTGCCAGCAGCCAACTCGGGTGGGAGGATTATGGCTACACCTTC.

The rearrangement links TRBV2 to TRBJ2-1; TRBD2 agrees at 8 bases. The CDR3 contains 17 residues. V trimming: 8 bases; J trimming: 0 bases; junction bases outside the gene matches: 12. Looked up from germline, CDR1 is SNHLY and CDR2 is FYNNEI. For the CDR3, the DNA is TGTGCCAGCTGGTTCTCGGAGCGGGGGAGCTCCTACAATGAGCAGTTCTTC. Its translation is CASWFSERGSSYNEQFF.

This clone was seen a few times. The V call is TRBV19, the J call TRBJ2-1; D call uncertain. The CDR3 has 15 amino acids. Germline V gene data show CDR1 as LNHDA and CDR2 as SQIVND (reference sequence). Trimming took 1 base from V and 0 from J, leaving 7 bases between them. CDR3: CASSIGANSYNEQFF. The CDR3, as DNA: TGTGCCAGTAGTATAGGGGCAAACTCCTACAATGAGCAGTTCTTC. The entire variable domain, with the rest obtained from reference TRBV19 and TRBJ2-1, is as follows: DGGITQSPKYLFRKEGQNVTLSCEQNLNHDAMYWYRQDPGQGLRLIYYSQIVNDFQKGDIAEGYSVSREKKESFPLTVTSAQKNPTAFYLCASSIGANSYNEQFFGPGTRLTVL.

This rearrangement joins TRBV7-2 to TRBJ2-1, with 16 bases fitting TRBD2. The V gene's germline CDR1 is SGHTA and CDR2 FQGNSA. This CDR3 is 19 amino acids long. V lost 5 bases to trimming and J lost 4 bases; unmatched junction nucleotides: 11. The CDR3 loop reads CASSTPGTSGGELYNEQFF. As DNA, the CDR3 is TGTGCCAGCAGCACACCCGGGACTAGCGGGGGGGAGCTGTACAATGAGCAGTTCTTC.

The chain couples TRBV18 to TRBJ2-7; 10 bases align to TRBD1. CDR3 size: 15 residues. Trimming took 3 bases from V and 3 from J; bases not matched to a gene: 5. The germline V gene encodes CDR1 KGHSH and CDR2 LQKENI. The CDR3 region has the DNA TGTGCCAGCTCACCGGGACAGGGGATCGACTACGAGCAGTACTTC. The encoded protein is CASSPGQGIDYEQYF.

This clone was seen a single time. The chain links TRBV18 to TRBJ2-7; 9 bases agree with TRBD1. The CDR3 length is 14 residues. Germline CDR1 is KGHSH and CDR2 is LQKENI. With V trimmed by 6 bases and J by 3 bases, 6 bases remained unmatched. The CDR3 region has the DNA TGTGCCAGCTCGGCCGGGACAGGGTTCTACGAGCAGTACTTC. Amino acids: CASSAGTGFYEQYF.

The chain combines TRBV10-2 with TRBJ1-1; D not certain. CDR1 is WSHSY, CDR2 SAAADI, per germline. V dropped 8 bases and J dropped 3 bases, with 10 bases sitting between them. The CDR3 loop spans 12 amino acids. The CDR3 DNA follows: TGCGCCAGCGGAGCGATTGACACTGAAGCTTTCTTT. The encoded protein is CASGAIDTEAFF.

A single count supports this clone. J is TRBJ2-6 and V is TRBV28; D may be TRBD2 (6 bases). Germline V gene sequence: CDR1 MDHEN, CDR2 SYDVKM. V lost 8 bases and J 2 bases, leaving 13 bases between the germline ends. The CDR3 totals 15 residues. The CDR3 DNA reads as TGTGCCAGCGGGGGGACTCGCCCTGGGGCCAACGTCCTGACTTTC. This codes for CASGGTRPGANVLTF.

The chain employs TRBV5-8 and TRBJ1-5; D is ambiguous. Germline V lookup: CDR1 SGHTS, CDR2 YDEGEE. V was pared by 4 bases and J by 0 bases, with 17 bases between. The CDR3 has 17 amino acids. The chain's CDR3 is CASSPAWFGNSNQPQHF. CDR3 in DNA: TGTGCCAGCAGCCCGGCTTGGTTCGGGAATAGCAATCAGCCCCAGCATTTT.

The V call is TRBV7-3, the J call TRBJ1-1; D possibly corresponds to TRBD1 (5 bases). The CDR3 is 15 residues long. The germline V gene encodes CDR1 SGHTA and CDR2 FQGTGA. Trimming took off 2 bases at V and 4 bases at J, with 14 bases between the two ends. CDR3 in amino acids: CASSLFGGVGTEAFF. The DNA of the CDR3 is TGTGCCAGCAGCTTATTTGGGGGGGTCGGCACTGAAGCTTTCTTT.

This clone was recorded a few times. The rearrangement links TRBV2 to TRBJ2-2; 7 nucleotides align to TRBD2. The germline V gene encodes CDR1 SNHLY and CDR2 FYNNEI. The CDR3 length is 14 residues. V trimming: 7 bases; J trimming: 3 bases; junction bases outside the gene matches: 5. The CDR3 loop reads CASKVGGDTGELFF. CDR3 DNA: TGTGCCAGCAAGGTGGGGGGGGACACCGGGGAGCTGTTTTTT.

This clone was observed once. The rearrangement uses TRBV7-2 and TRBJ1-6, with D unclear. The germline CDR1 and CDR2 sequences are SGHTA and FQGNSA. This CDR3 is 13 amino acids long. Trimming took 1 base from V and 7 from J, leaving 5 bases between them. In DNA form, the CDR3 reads TGTGCCAGCAGCTTAGACCAGAATTCACCCCTCCACTTT. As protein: CASSLDQNSPLHF.

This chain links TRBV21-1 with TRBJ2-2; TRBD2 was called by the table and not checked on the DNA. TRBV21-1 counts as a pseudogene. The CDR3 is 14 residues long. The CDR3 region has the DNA TGTGCCAGCAGCAAGTACGCTAGCTGCGGGGAGCTGTTTTTT. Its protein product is CASSKYASCGELFF.

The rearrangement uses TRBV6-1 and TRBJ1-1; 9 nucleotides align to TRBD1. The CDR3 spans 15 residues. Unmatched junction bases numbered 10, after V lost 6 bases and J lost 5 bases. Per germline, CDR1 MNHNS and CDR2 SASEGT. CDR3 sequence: CASRQIRDRVTEAFF. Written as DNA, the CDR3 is TGTGCCAGCAGACAAATTCGGGACAGGGTGACTGAAGCTTTCTTT.

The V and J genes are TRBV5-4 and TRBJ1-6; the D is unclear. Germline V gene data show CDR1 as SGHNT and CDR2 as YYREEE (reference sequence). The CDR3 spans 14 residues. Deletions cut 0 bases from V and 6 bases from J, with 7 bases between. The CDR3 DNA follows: TGTGCCAGCAGCTTGGTGGCACCTAATTCACCCCTCCACTTT. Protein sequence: CASSLVAPNSPLHF.

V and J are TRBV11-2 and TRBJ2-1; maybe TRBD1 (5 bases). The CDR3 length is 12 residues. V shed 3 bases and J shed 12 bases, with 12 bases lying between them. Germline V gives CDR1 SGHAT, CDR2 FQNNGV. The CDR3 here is CASSLGQPGQFF. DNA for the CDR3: TGTGCCAGCAGCTTGGGGCAACCTGGGCAGTTCTTC.

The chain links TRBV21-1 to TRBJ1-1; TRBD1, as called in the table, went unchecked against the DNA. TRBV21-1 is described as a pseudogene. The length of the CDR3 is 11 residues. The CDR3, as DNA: TGTGCCCTATCGACAGGGCGAGAAGCTTTCTTT. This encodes CALSTGREAFF.

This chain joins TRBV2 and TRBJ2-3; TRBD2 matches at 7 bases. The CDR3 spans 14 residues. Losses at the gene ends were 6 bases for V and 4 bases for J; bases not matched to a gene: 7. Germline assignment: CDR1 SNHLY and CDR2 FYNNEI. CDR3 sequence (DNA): TGTGCCAGCAGAAGACTAGCCTTGGCAGATACGCAGTATTTT. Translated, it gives CASRRLALADTQYF.